This T cell receptor beta chain was retrieved from a study of blood T cell repertoires in COVID-19. Assay used: immunoSEQ multiplex PCR; TCRdb lists only in-frame clones, some missing. The table lists just under 350,000 clones, almost 90% of them singletons. This CDR3 contains 17 residues. Trimming took 3 bases from V and 1 from J, leaving 19 bases between them. The germline CDR1 and CDR2 sequences are SGDLS and YYNGEE. This TCR was recovered from an older woman with COVID-19, enrolled during active disease. The V call is TRBV9, the J call TRBJ1-1; TRBD1 is a possible D gene (6 bases). Material for sequencing was peripheral blood. CDR3 DNA: TGTGCCAGCAGCGCCCTCGTCGGGGGGCCCGGGAACACTGAAGCTTTCTTT. Translating it yields CASSALVGGPGNTEAFF.